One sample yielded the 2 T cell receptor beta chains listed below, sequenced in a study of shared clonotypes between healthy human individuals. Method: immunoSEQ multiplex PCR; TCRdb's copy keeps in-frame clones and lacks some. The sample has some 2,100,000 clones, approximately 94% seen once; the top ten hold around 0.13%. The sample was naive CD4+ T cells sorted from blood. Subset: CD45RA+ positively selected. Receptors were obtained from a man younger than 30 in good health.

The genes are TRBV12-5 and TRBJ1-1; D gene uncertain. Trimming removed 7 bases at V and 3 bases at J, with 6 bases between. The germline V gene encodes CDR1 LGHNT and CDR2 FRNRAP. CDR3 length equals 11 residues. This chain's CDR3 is CASVLYTEAFF. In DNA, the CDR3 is TGTGCTAGTGTCCTATACACTGAAGCTTTCTTT. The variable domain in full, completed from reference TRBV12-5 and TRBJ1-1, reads DARVTQTPRHKVTEMGQEVTMRCQPILGHNTVFWYRQTMMQGLELLAYFRNRAPLDDSGMPKDRFSAEMPDATLATLKIQPSEPRDSAVYFCASVLYTEAFFGQGTRLTVV.

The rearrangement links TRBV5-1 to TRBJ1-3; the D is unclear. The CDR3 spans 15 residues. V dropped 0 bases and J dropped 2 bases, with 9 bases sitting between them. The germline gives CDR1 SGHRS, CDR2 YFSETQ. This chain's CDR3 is CASSLDSRAGNTIYF. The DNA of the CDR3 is TGCGCCAGCAGCTTGGACAGCCGGGCTGGAAACACCATATATTTT. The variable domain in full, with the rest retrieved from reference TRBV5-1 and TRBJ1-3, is KAGVTQTPRYLIKTRGQQVTLSCSPISGHRSVSWYQQTPGQGLQFLFEYFSETQRNKGNFPGRFSGRQFSNSRSEMNVSTLELGDSALYLCASSLDSRAGNTIYFGEGSWLTVV.